This TCR beta chain was found in a study of shared clonotypes between healthy human individuals. Germline lookup yields CDR1 SGDLS and CDR2 YYNGEE. CDR3 size: 16 residues. V was clipped by 4 bases and J by 3 bases; unmatched bases: 8. The run depth of the assay was deep. Sequencing used immunoSEQ multiplex PCR; TCRdb keeps in-frame clones, though not all of them. The sample records about 2.4 million clones, roughly 92% being singletons. For this clone: Its specificity is not known.

Study-level findings and limits: What rarefaction showed was incomplete sorted-subset sequencing despite large depth. Clonotypes shared by all four sorted-subset donors had higher generation probabilities than non-shared clonotypes.

The TCR comes from a man in his late teens or twenties in good health. The chain links TRBV9 to TRBJ2-3, with TRBD2 matching over 10 bases. Sequencing was done on a sample of naive CD4+ T cells sorted from blood. The subset denotes: CD45RA+ positively selected. The CDR3 DNA reads as TGTGCCAGCAGCCCTACTAGCGGGATCTGGACAGATACGCAGTATTTT. Its protein is CASSPTSGIWTDTQYF.